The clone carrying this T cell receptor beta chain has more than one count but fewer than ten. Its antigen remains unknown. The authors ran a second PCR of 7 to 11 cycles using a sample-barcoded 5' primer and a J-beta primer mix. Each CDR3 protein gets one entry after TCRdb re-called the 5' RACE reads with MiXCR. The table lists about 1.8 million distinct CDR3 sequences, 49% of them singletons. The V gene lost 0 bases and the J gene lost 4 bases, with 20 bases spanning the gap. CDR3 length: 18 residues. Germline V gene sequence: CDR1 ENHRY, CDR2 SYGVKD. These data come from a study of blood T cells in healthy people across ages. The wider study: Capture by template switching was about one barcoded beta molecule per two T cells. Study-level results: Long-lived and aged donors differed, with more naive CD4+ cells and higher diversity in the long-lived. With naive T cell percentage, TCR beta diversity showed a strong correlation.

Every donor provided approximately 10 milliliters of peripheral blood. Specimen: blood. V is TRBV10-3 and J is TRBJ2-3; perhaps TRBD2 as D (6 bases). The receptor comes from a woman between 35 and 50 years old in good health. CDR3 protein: CAISESSSSRGLADTQYF. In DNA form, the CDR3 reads TGTGCCATCAGTGAGTCGTCGAGTTCCCGGGGGTTGGCAGATACGCAGTATTTT.